Below are 27 T cell receptor beta chains sequenced from a single sample in a study of blood T cell repertoires in COVID-19. Clones were read by immunoSEQ multiplex PCR, and TCRdb kept only the in-frame ones, dropping some. Among about 94,000 clones listed, approximately 74% were seen once. The source material was peripheral blood. The source is a man between 65 and 85 years old with COVID-19, enrolled during active disease.

The rearrangement uses TRBV28 and TRBJ2-2; 10 bases are a match to TRBD2. Germline-derived CDR1 and CDR2 are MDHEN and SYDVKM. The CDR3 length is 17 residues. With 4 bases clipped from V and 5 bases from J, the junction kept 10 bases outside the gene matches. The CDR3 protein is CASSYISSGSWTGELFF. CDR3 sequence (DNA): TGTGCCAGCAGTTACATTTCTAGCGGGAGTTGGACCGGGGAGCTGTTTTTT.

The V call is TRBV9, the J call TRBJ2-3, with D perhaps TRBD2 (5 bases). Between the trimmed V and J ends, which lost 0 bases and 0 bases, there was a span of 11 bases. This CDR3 contains 16 residues. Germline CDR1 is SGDLS and CDR2 is YYNGEE. The chain's CDR3 is CASSVGRAVSTDTQYF. CDR3 DNA: TGTGCCAGCAGCGTAGGGCGAGCGGTTAGCACAGATACGCAGTATTTT.

The chain is built from TRBV14 and TRBJ2-5, with 7 bases aligning to TRBD2. V was pared by 11 bases and J by 5 bases, with 8 bases of the junction left unmatched. The CDR3 is made up of 12 amino acids. Germline V gene data show CDR1 as SGHDN and CDR2 as FVKESK. The CDR3 DNA is TGTGCCCCTGCGCGGGGAGGGGAGACCCAGTACTTC. It specifies CAPARGGETQYF. Variable domain in full (rest from reference TRBV14 and TRBJ2-5): EAGVTQFPSHSVIEKGQTVTLRCDPISGHDNLYWYRRVMGKEIKFLLHFVKESKQDESGMPNNRFLAERTGGTYSTLKVQPAELEDSGVYFCAPARGGETQYFGPGTRLLVL.

This clone was observed a handful of times. The J gene is TRBJ1-2, the V gene TRBV24-1; D perhaps matches TRBD1 (6 bases). The germline gives CDR1 KGHDR, CDR2 SFDVKD. V gave up 6 bases and J gave up 2 bases, with 6 bases separating them. This CDR3 is built from 12 residues. The CDR3 reads CATSQGNYGYTF. The CDR3 nucleotides are TGTGCCACCAGTCAGGGGAACTATGGCTACACCTTC.

There are many counts of this clone. The chain links TRBV25-1 to TRBJ1-2; D is ambiguous. Germline lookup yields CDR1 MGHDK and CDR2 SYGVNS. The CDR3 extends over 12 amino acids. The V and J ends lost 5 bases and 4 bases respectively, with 8 bases between them. The CDR3 loop reads CASSYRSYGYTF. CDR3 bases: TGTGCCAGCAGTTACAGATCCTATGGCTACACCTTC.

The V call is TRBV11-1, the J call TRBJ1-1, with D maybe TRBD1 (5 bases). Trimming stripped 1 base from V and 1 base from J, with 13 bases between. The CDR3 is 16 amino acids. CDR1 is SGHAT and CDR2 is FQDESV in the germline V gene (reference sequence). The CDR3: CASSLGRRQTNTEAFF. CDR3 in DNA: TGTGCCAGCAGCTTAGGCAGAAGACAGACGAACACTGAAGCTTTCTTT.

This chain links TRBV3-1 (or the pseudogene TRBV3-2) with TRBJ2-7; no firm D call. V was clipped by 6 bases and J by 4 bases, with 7 bases between them. This CDR3 contains 11 residues. Germline CDR1 is LGHDT and CDR2 is YNNKEL (reference sequence). The CDR3 region has the DNA TGTGCCAGCAGTCTGAGGTACGAGCAGTACTTC. The encoded protein is CASSLRYEQYF.

V gene TRBV9 combines with J gene TRBJ2-1; the match to TRBD2 covers 13 bases. Germline V gene lookup returns CDR1 SGDLS and CDR2 YYNGEE. The CDR3 runs to 16 residues. J gave up 4 bases and V 2 bases, and 3 bases lay outside the gene matches. CDR3 in DNA: TGTGCCAGCAGCGTGGGACTAGCGGGGCTATACAATGAGCAGTTCTTC. Amino acid sequence: CASSVGLAGLYNEQFF. Filled out from reference TRBV9 and TRBJ2-1, the complete variable domain reads DSGVTQTPKHLITATGQRVTLRCSPRSGDLSVYWYQQSLDQGLQFLIQYYNGEERAKGNILERFSAQQFPDLHSELNLSSLELGDSALYFCASSVGLAGLYNEQFFGPGTRLTVL.

The chain combines TRBV7-2 with TRBJ2-1, with unresolved D. Germline assignment: CDR1 SGHTA and CDR2 FQGNSA. The V gene lost 5 bases and the J gene lost 10 bases, with 15 bases spanning the gap. The CDR3 contains 13 residues. As DNA, the CDR3 is TGTGCCAGCAGCAAGCCCTACCCAATGGAGCAGTTCTTC. Its protein is CASSKPYPMEQFF.

The chain uses TRBV7-2 and TRBJ2-1, with TRBD1 matching 7 bases. The germline V gene encodes CDR1 SGHTA and CDR2 FQGNSA. Trimming took 5 bases from V and 4 from J; bases not matched to a gene: 2. This CDR3 spans 13 amino acids. For the CDR3, the DNA is TGTGCCAGCAGCCCGGGACAGTACAATGAGCAGTTCTTC. It translates to CASSPGQYNEQFF.

This clone turned up a few times. The rearrangement uses TRBV4-2 and TRBJ2-2, with 7 bases matching TRBD2. The germline gives CDR1 LGHNA, CDR2 YNFKEQ. The CDR3 runs 16 residues. V lost 0 bases and J lost 6; bases outside the gene matches: 7. CDR3 sequence: CASSQDHLAEPGELFF. In DNA form, the CDR3 reads TGTGCCAGCAGCCAAGATCACCTAGCGGAGCCCGGGGAGCTGTTTTTT.

The chain joins TRBV4-1 to TRBJ2-5, with D unresolved. The CDR3 sequence is 14 residues long. Germline V lookup: CDR1 MGHRA, CDR2 YSYEKL. Trimming pared 3 bases from V and 5 bases from J, leaving 13 bases between. Written as DNA, the CDR3 is TGCGCCAGCAGCCACGGCGGCGTGACGGAGACCCAGTACTTC. Translated, it gives CASSHGGVTETQYF.

The J gene is TRBJ1-2, the V gene TRBV30; 9 bases map to TRBD1. The V and J ends lost 5 bases and 7 bases, in that order; junction bases with no gene match: 17. The V gene's germline CDR1 is GTSNPN and CDR2 SVGIG (reference sequence). The CDR3 spans 16 residues. Here the CDR3 reads CAWEPEQGAYFGGYTF. The CDR3 nucleotides are TGTGCCTGGGAACCGGAACAGGGGGCATATTTCGGTGGCTACACCTTC.

The chain carries TRBV5-6 and TRBJ2-5; possibly TRBD1 for D (5 bases). The germline V gene encodes CDR1 SGHDT and CDR2 YYEEEE. The CDR3 consists of 12 residues. V shed 3 bases and J shed 4 bases, with 7 bases lying between them. In DNA, the CDR3 is TGTGCCAGCAGCTCCAGGGTAGAGACCCAGTACTTC. Translating it yields CASSSRVETQYF.

The chain has TRBV4-1 and TRBJ2-2, with 7 bases that match TRBD1. Trimming cost V 1 base and J 0 bases; bases outside gene matches: 14. The CDR3 loop spans 20 amino acids. Germline values: CDR1 MGHRA, CDR2 YSYEKL. CDR3 sequence reads: CASSQGKVYGQESNTGELFF. CDR3 sequence (DNA): TGCGCCAGCAGCCAAGGGAAGGTTTATGGACAGGAGTCGAACACCGGGGAGCTGTTTTTT.

The chain recombines TRBV7-2 with TRBJ2-3; 12 bases align to TRBD2. This CDR3 spans 17 amino acids. CDR1 and CDR2 from the germline V gene are SGHTA and FQGNSA. With 4 bases clipped from V and 0 bases from J, the junction kept 5 bases outside the gene matches. The CDR3 here is CASSSKLAGGSTDTQYF. The CDR3, as DNA: TGTGCCAGCAGCTCGAAACTAGCGGGAGGTAGCACAGATACGCAGTATTTT. The full variable domain, rest sourced from reference TRBV7-2 and TRBJ2-3, is GAGVSQSPSNKVTEKGKDVELRCDPISGHTALYWYRQSLGQGLEFLIYFQGNSAPDKSGLPSDRFSAERTGGSVSTLTIQRTQQEDSAVYLCASSSKLAGGSTDTQYFGPGTRLTVL.

CDR3: CASSPQSGHNEQFF. For the CDR3, the DNA is TGTGCCAGCAGCCCCCAAAGCGGCCACAATGAGCAGTTCTTC. The chain couples TRBV5-4 to TRBJ2-1; TRBD2 is a possible D gene (5 bases). Germline CDR1 and CDR2: SGHNT and YYREEE (reference sequence). V was cut by 4 bases and J by 5 bases, with 13 bases left in between. This CDR3 comprises 14 residues.

As concerns this clone: Germline is not matched at one junction end, which may reflect a read error. V gene TRBV7-7 combines with J gene TRBJ2-5; TRBD2 aligns across 11 bases. Germline V gene sequence: CDR1 SSHAT, CDR2 FNYEAQ (reference sequence). The CDR3 is 16 residues long. Written as DNA, the CDR3 is TGTGCTAGCAGCGTCTCTACTAGCGGGAGTGGCGAGACCCAGTACTTC. Translation gives CASSVSTSGSGETQYF.

The chain combines TRBV3-1 (or the pseudogene TRBV3-2) with TRBJ2-7, with TRBD1 identical over 8 bases. The germline gives CDR1 LGHDT, CDR2 YNNKEL (reference sequence). Trimming took 1 base from V and 5 from J; bases not matched to a gene: 4. The CDR3 is 14 residues long. The CDR3, as DNA: TGTGCCAGCAGCCAAGGACAGGGGCGAGACGAGCAGTACTTC. Translating gives CASSQGQGRDEQYF.

This clone appeared a few times. This rearrangement joins TRBV5-1 to TRBJ2-7, with a tentative D call TRBD1 (6 bases). The CDR3 spans 13 residues. In germline, CDR1 is SGHRS, CDR2 YFSETQ. V shed 6 bases and J shed 3 bases, with 13 bases lying between them. The DNA for the CDR3 is TGCGCCAGCACCCCAGACAGGTACTACGAGCAGTACTTC. Translating it yields CASTPDRYYEQYF.

The chain employs TRBV2 and TRBJ1-2, with TRBD1 as a possible D gene (5 bases). There are 13 residues in the CDR3. V shed 2 bases and J shed 4 bases, with 8 bases lying between them. Germline loops: CDR1 SNHLY, CDR2 FYNNEI. In DNA form, the CDR3 reads TGTGCCAGCAGTGAATCCGACAGCTATGGCTACACCTTC. This encodes CASSESDSYGYTF. The full variable domain, completed using reference TRBV2 and TRBJ1-2, is EPEVTQTPSHQVTQMGQEVILRCVPISNHLYFYWYRQILGQKVEFLVSFYNNEISEKSEIFDDQFSVERPDGSNFTLKIRSTKLEDSAMYFCASSESDSYGYTFGSGTRLTVV.

This clone came up once. V usage is TRBV4-3 and J usage is TRBJ2-7; 7 bases match TRBD2. The CDR3 is made up of 18 amino acids. The germline V gene has CDR1 LGHNA and CDR2 YSLEER. V was pared by 0 bases and J by 0 bases, with 11 bases of the junction left unmatched. The CDR3 loop is CASSQDLWTSQNSYEQYF. DNA of the CDR3: TGCGCCAGCAGCCAAGATCTTTGGACTAGTCAAAACTCCTACGAGCAGTACTTC.

This clone was observed a few times. The chain links TRBV5-1 to TRBJ2-1; the match to TRBD2 covers 8 bases. The CDR3 covers 17 residues. J gave up 0 bases and V 0 bases, and 5 bases lay outside the gene matches. The germline V gene has CDR1 SGHRS and CDR2 YFSETQ. The CDR3 nucleotides are TGCGCCAGCAGCTTGGGTAGCGGGACCCTCTCCTACAATGAGCAGTTCTTC. Translating it yields CASSLGSGTLSYNEQFF.

This clone was found a few times. V is TRBV5-1 and J is TRBJ2-3; no clear D gene. Trimming removed 2 bases from V and 0 bases from J, with 7 bases in between. Germline CDR1 is SGHRS and CDR2 is YFSETQ. The CDR3 runs to 14 residues. The CDR3 sequence: CASSFGPSTDTQYF. CDR3 nucleotide sequence: TGCGCCAGCAGCTTCGGTCCTAGCACAGATACGCAGTATTTT.

The J gene is TRBJ1-6, the V gene TRBV5-5; TRBD1 might be the D (5 bases). The CDR3 has 15 amino acids. Germline values: CDR1 SGHKS, CDR2 YYEKEE (reference sequence). V shed 1 base and J shed 6 bases, with 11 bases lying between them. The CDR3 region has the DNA TGTGCCAGCAGCTTGACGGGGGTTCGTAATTCACCCCTCCACTTT. Its protein product is CASSLTGVRNSPLHF.

As DNA, the CDR3 is TGTGCCAGCTCACCGACGGGGGGCCGGGCTGAAGCTTTCTTT. This codes for CASSPTGGRAEAFF. The V and J genes are TRBV18 and TRBJ1-1, with a tentative D call TRBD1 (6 bases). This CDR3 region has 14 residues. V was clipped by 3 bases and J by 6 bases, with 14 bases between them. Per germline, CDR1 KGHSH and CDR2 LQKENI.

V gene TRBV3-1 (or the pseudogene TRBV3-2) combines with J gene TRBJ2-7; TRBD2 agrees at 11 bases. V trimming: 2 bases; J trimming: 3 bases; junction bases outside the gene matches: 3. Germline V CDR1 and CDR2: LGHDT, YNNKEL (reference sequence). The CDR3 runs to 15 residues. This CDR3 reads CASSQTSGSIYEQYF. The CDR3 DNA reads TGTGCCAGCAGCCAAACTAGCGGGAGTATCTACGAGCAGTACTTC.